The entry below gives a single T cell receptor beta chain sequence along with its context. The CDR3 has 15 residues. Germline CDR1 and CDR2: DFQATT and SNEGSKA (reference sequence). This sample was taken from a study of T cells expressing NK-cell markers. Looking at the study overall: Sorted CD3+CD56+NKG2C+, CD3+CD56+NKG2C- and CD3+CD56-NKG2C+ T-cell subsets were beta-chain profiled. Serological testing identified seven of the eight sequenced donors as HCMV-seropositive and one as seronegative.

A 5'RACE template switching approach incorporating UMIs was used to make TCR beta cDNA. Following a re-call of the 5' RACE reads, TCRdb has one entry per CDR3 protein and lacks DNA. Its clone listing holds 450,000 to 600,000 distinct CDR3 sequences. The chain uses TRBV20-1 and TRBJ2-3. The sequence was obtained from a man aged 18 to 35 in good health. The sequenced material came from blood T cells: a sorted CD56 or NKG2C T cell subset, CD4+ or CD8+ T cells, or bulk PBMC T cells (not recorded which). The CDR3 reads CSAREWRSPTDTQYF.